The next 22 T cell receptor beta chains were all read from a single sample in a study of shared clonotypes between healthy human individuals. Libraries were prepared by immunoSEQ multiplex PCR; TCRdb keeps only in-frame clonotypes and omits some of them. The sample includes around 700,000 clones, 72% of them seen just once. Sequenced: memory CD4+ T cells sorted from blood. Subset: CD45RA-negative fraction. The receptors originated from a woman aged 25 to 39 in good health.

The V gene is TRBV7-9, the J gene TRBJ2-5; no firm D call. V was cut by 5 bases and J by 5 bases, with 27 bases left in between. The CDR3 covers 18 residues. The germline gives CDR1 SEHNR, CDR2 FQNEAQ (reference sequence). CDR3 amino acids: CASSQSPLAPLSAETQYF. CDR3 nucleotide sequence: TGTGCCAGCAGCCAAAGTCCCCTTGCACCCCTTAGTGCGGAGACCCAGTACTTC.

Comment on this clone: Different DNA sequences within this sample yield the same CDR3. The chain has TRBV28 and TRBJ2-1; TRBD2 aligns across 9 bases. V was pared by 2 bases and J by 2 bases, with 1 base of the junction left unmatched. The CDR3 totals 15 residues. Germline CDR1 is MDHEN and CDR2 is SYDVKM. The CDR3 bases are TGTGCCAGCAGTTTAGGCGGGAGGGCCTACAATGAGCAGTTCTTC. It specifies CASSLGGRAYNEQFF.

This clone was seen just once. The same CDR3 arises from other DNA sequences in this sample as well. V gene TRBV7-2 combines with J gene TRBJ1-1; D gene ambiguous. CDR3 length: 14 amino acids. V was trimmed by 1 base and J by 0 bases, leaving 6 bases between them. Germline V CDR1 and CDR2: SGHTA, FQGNSA. The CDR3 coding sequence is TGTGCCAGCAGCTTAGGGTTAATGAACACTGAAGCTTTCTTT. Residues: CASSLGLMNTEAFF.

This chain uses TRBV27 with TRBJ2-1; possible D gene TRBD2, 5 bases. V was shortened by 3 bases and J by 8 bases, with 11 bases between the two germline ends. This CDR3 spans 13 amino acids. Germline-derived CDR1 and CDR2 are MNHEY and SMNVEV (reference sequence). The CDR3 loop is CASSFASFDEQFF. CDR3 DNA sequence: TGTGCCAGCAGTTTTGCTAGCTTCGATGAGCAGTTCTTC.

This clone was found many times. This same CDR3 is encoded by further DNA sequences in the sample. This chain joins TRBV5-1 and TRBJ2-7; TRBD2 agrees at 9 bases. Germline assignment: CDR1 SGHRS and CDR2 YFSETQ. Trimming took 6 bases from V and 5 from J; bases not matched to a gene: 9. The CDR3 contains 14 residues. CDR3 in DNA: TGCGCCAGCACTATAGCGGGAGAAGGGAACGAGCAGTACTTC. It translates to CASTIAGEGNEQYF.

The rearrangement uses TRBV28 and TRBJ2-7; D possibly corresponds to TRBD2 (5 bases). Per the germline V gene, CDR1 is MDHEN and CDR2 is SYDVKM. The CDR3 loop spans 15 amino acids. Trimming left V 6 bases short and J 2 bases short, with 17 bases between. CDR3 bases: TGTGCCAGCAGCCCCCGGGGTCGCTACCCCTACGAGCAGTACTTC. Protein: CASSPRGRYPYEQYF.

J is TRBJ1-1 and V is TRBV19; D is unclear. V lost 5 bases, J lost 1 base, and 8 bases lay in between. The germline V gene has CDR1 LNHDA and CDR2 SQIVND (reference sequence). The CDR3 covers 13 residues. CDR3 sequence: CASSHLGNTEAFF. CDR3 sequence (DNA): TGTGCCAGTAGTCATTTGGGGAACACTGAAGCTTTCTTT.

This clone occurred a few times. At the DNA level, this CDR3 is encoded by other sequences in the same sample as well. The chain uses TRBV5-1 and TRBJ2-1; D is unclear. Between the trimmed V and J ends, which lost 2 bases and 0 bases, there was a span of 9 bases. CDR1 SGHRS and CDR2 YFSETQ come from the germline V gene. The CDR3 has 15 residues. CDR3 in DNA: TGCGCCAGCAGCTTTGACACGAGCTCCTACAATGAGCAGTTCTTC. Protein: CASSFDTSSYNEQFF.

V gene TRBV6-4 combines with J gene TRBJ2-1, with D uncertain. V lost 4 bases, J lost 6 bases, and 16 bases lay in between. The CDR3 sequence is 15 residues long. Per the germline V gene, CDR1 is MRHNA and CDR2 is SNTAGT. DNA for the CDR3: TGTGCCAGCAGTGTTGGGGAACAGACTTTCAATGAGCAGTTCTTC. Translating it yields CASSVGEQTFNEQFF.

The V and J genes are TRBV10-3 and TRBJ2-2; D is uncertain. The CDR3 contains 13 residues. With 6 bases removed from V and 5 bases from J, the gap between germline ends came to 10 bases. Germline lookup yields CDR1 ENHRY and CDR2 SYGVKD. The CDR3 bases are TGTGCCATCAGACCCGACGGAACCGGGGAGCTGTTTTTT. It encodes CAIRPDGTGELFF.

The genes are TRBV5-1 and TRBJ2-3, with D possibly TRBD1 on 5 matching bases. The CDR3 covers 13 residues. Per germline, CDR1 SGHRS and CDR2 YFSETQ. The germline V and J ends were trimmed by 4 bases and 3 bases, with 9 bases remaining between them. The CDR3 DNA reads TGCGCCAGCAGCCAGGGTAGTACAGATACGCAGTATTTT. This sequence encodes CASSQGSTDTQYF.

This clone appeared a single time. V gene TRBV10-1 combines with J gene TRBJ2-1, with 12 bases matching TRBD2. This CDR3 contains 15 residues. After removal of 6 bases from V and 6 bases from J, the junction contained 6 bases not matched to a gene. Germline CDR1 reads WNHNN; CDR2 reads SYGVQD (reference sequence). The CDR3 region is CASSRGLAGLNEQFF. The CDR3 nucleotides read TGCGCCAGCAGCCGTGGACTAGCGGGACTCAATGAGCAGTTCTTC.

The chain couples TRBV9 to TRBJ1-5; a weak D match, TRBD1 (5 bases). V gave up 4 bases and J gave up 1 base, with 12 bases separating them. The CDR3 runs to 15 residues. CDR1 is SGDLS, CDR2 YYNGEE, per germline. Written as DNA, the CDR3 is TGTGCCAGCAGCCCTGACAGTGGGAGCAATCAGCCCCAGCATTTT. The encoded protein is CASSPDSGSNQPQHF.

A remark on this clone: Other DNA sequences from this sample encode an identical CDR3 as well. J is TRBJ2-5 and V is TRBV5-1; D is undetermined. Per the germline V gene, CDR1 is SGHRS and CDR2 is YFSETQ. Trimming shortened V by 0 bases and J by 4 bases, and 1 base separated the two germline ends. This CDR3 region has 11 residues. The CDR3 region has the DNA TGCGCCAGCAGCTTGGCAGAGACCCAGTACTTC. It specifies CASSLAETQYF.

The chain employs TRBV2 and TRBJ2-7; D may be TRBD2 (6 bases). CDR3 length: 14 residues. V was cut by 6 bases and J by 6 bases, with 18 bases left in between. CDR1 is SNHLY, CDR2 FYNNEI, per germline. CDR3: CASSAVNAGSEQYF. CDR3 bases: TGTGCCAGCAGCGCCGTGAACGCGGGGAGCGAGCAGTACTTC.

The J gene is TRBJ2-2, the V gene TRBV27; 7 nucleotides align to TRBD2. V dropped 7 bases and J dropped 7; count of bases not matched to a gene: 9. This CDR3 contains 14 residues. Germline V gene lookup returns CDR1 MNHEY and CDR2 SMNVEV (reference sequence). DNA for the CDR3: TGTGCCAGCACCGGCGGGAGAGTCGACGGGGAGCTGTTTTTT. Translating it yields CASTGGRVDGELFF.

V gene TRBV7-2 combines with J gene TRBJ2-7; no clear D gene. This CDR3 has 14 residues. CDR1 is SGHTA, CDR2 FQGNSA, per germline. V lost 2 bases and J lost 4, with 12 bases in between. CDR3 protein: CASSLLGFGYEQYF. The CDR3 DNA reads TGTGCCAGCAGCTTATTGGGATTCGGATACGAGCAGTACTTC.

The chain links TRBV10-3 to TRBJ1-4; D gene unclear. The germline gives CDR1 ENHRY, CDR2 SYGVKD. This CDR3 comprises 11 residues. V lost 6 bases, J lost 3 bases, and 2 bases lay in between. The CDR3 region is CAISANEKLFF. In nucleotides, the CDR3 is TGTGCCATCAGCGCTAATGAAAAACTGTTTTTT.

This clone was found a few times. The chain has TRBV5-1 and TRBJ1-1; TRBD1 agrees at 9 bases. Germline V lookup: CDR1 SGHRS, CDR2 YFSETQ. Losses at the gene ends were 1 base for V and 4 bases for J; bases not matched to a gene: 5. The CDR3 contains 15 residues. The CDR3 loop reads CASSLSGTGRTEAFF. The CDR3 DNA reads TGCGCCAGCAGCTTGTCCGGGACAGGGCGCACTGAAGCTTTCTTT.

The rearrangement joins TRBV6-1 to TRBJ2-7, with 7 bases aligning to TRBD1. Trimming at V came to 7 bases and at J to 2 bases, leaving 8 bases not matched to a gene. CDR1 and CDR2 from the germline V gene are MNHNS and SASEGT. The CDR3 totals 14 residues. Here the CDR3 reads CASKGDRLTYEQYF. CDR3 coding DNA: TGTGCCAGCAAGGGGGACAGATTAACCTACGAGCAGTACTTC.

This chain uses TRBV11-3 with TRBJ2-1; no reliable D call. CDR1 SGHNT and CDR2 YENEEA come from the germline V gene. The CDR3 contains 14 residues. V lost 4 bases to trimming and J lost 2 bases, with 9 bases between them. This CDR3 is CASSSMRPYNEQFF. For the CDR3, the DNA is TGTGCCAGCAGCTCGATGCGGCCCTACAATGAGCAGTTCTTC.

CDR3 nucleotide sequence: TGTGCCAGCAGGACCGCCTTGGGGGGCGGATATCAGCCCCAGCATTTT. This sequence encodes CASRTALGGGYQPQHF. V and J are TRBV28 and TRBJ1-5; D perhaps matches TRBD1 (6 bases). Trimming pared 6 bases from V and 5 bases from J, leaving 20 bases between. CDR3 length: 16 residues. From germline, CDR1 is MDHEN and CDR2 SYDVKM. Combining the CDR3 with reference TRBV28 and TRBJ1-5 gives the whole variable domain DVKVTQSSRYLVKRTGEKVFLECVQDMDHENMFWYRQDPGLGLRLIYFSYDVKMKEKGDIPEGYSVSREKKERFSLILESASTNQTSMYLCASRTALGGGYQPQHFGDGTRLSIL.